This T cell receptor beta chain emerged from a study of blood T cell repertoires in COVID-19. Study details: COVID-19 samples, acute and convalescent, were from the United States, Italy and Spain. Sources were T cells, B-cell-depleted T cells, or PBMCs; the material itself was cDNA or gDNA.

How the authors handled the data: Amplified reference gene primers provided the basis for estimating nucleated cell counts. Profiling relied on immunoSEQ multiplex PCR, and the TCRdb table lists in-frame clones only, not all of them. The V and J calls and the clone size are those of that table, but D and trimming were determined from the DNA. The sample has 250,000 to 300,000 clones; 86% are singletons. Germline V gene lookup returns CDR1 SQVTM and CDR2 ANQGSEA. Trimming left V 4 bases short and J 3 bases short, with 19 bases between. The length of the CDR3 is 15 residues. This TCR came from a woman between 25 and 40 years old with COVID-19, enrolled during active disease. The V call is TRBV29-1, the J call TRBJ2-7; possibly TRBD1 for D (6 bases). Sequenced sample: peripheral blood. This CDR3 is CSVVGGDRNIYEQYF. CDR3 bases: TGCAGCGTTGTTGGGGGCGACAGGAATATCTACGAGCAGTACTTC.